The sequence of this TCR beta chain was determined in a study of radiation and T cells in renal cell carcinoma. Points from the study as a whole: Top tumor clonotypes rose in blood 2 weeks post-radiation, then contracted.

The data were produced by immunoSEQ multiplex PCR, yet TCRdb's version contains in-frame clones alone and is incomplete. Of 120,000 to 150,000 clones in the sample, less than 90% were seen once. Notes on this clone: Its antigen is not known.

V was cut by 1 base and J by 2 bases, with 5 bases left in between. CDR1 is MGHRA, CDR2 YSYEKL, per germline. The CDR3 runs to 13 residues. Specified time point: blood 4 weeks post-SBRT, at nephrectomy. As to treatment: 15 Gy SBRT to primary tumor, nephrectomy 4 weeks later. Nephrectomy followed 15 Gy stereotactic body radiation by 4 weeks. After SBRT, blood was collected at 2 and 4 weeks, plus baseline. The tumor was a clear cell renal cell carcinoma. Sequenced here: blood, sampled from a patient whose treatment included radiotherapy and nephrectomy. This TCR was sampled from a woman aged 45-60 years with renal cell carcinoma. The V call is TRBV4-1, the J call TRBJ1-2; D gene unclear. CDR3 DNA: TGCGCCAGCAGCCAAGGGGTGAACTATGGCTACACCTTC. Translating it yields CASSQGVNYGYTF.